Sequencing of this T cell receptor (beta chain) was carried out in a study of shared clonotypes between healthy human individuals. Study information: A couple of women and a few men aged 18 to 49 made up the donors.

Some clones are missing from TCRdb's copy, which holds only in-frame ones; the method was immunoSEQ multiplex PCR. Altogether roughly 2.1 million clones are present, about 93% being singletons, with the ten largest covering 1.5% to 2%. Note on this clone: The junction differs from germline at one of its ends, possibly a read error.

It was CD45RO-negative cells, positively selected for CCR7, that made up naive CD8 cells, with terminally differentiated effector memory CD45RA+ cells excluded. The germline V gene has CDR1 LNHNV and CDR2 YYDKDF (reference sequence). CDR3 length: 13 amino acids. This TCR was sampled from a man between 18 and 29 years old in good health. Some clones in this sample may be carry-over from other donors' samples. This rearrangement joins TRBV15 to TRBJ2-7; D possibly matches TRBD1 or TRBD2 (5 bases each). The sample taken for sequencing was naive CD8+ T cells from PBMCs. The CDR3 region is CATSSDRGRPPDF. In DNA form, the CDR3 reads TGTGCCACCAGCAGCGATCGGGGCCGACCTCCCGACTTC. The full variable domain, its missing parts supplied by reference TRBV15 and TRBJ2-7, is DAMVIQNPRYQVTQFGKPVTLSCSQTLNHNVMYWYQQKSSQAPKLLFHYYDKDFNNEADTPDNFQSRRPNTSFCFLDIRSPGLGDTAMYLCATSSDRGRPPDFGPGTRLTVT.